These T cell receptor beta chains were read from a single sample in a study of blood T cells in healthy people across ages. TCRdb re-called the 5' RACE reads with MiXCR, one entry per CDR3 protein. Of approximately 800,000 distinct CDR3 sequences listed, more than 25% are singletons. The sample was also linked to a second study, of T cells of mothers and their children.

The sequenced material came from blood. The receptor set was obtained from a boy aged 10-17 years in good health. CDR3s include the opening cysteine and the closing phenylalanine or tryptophan. A D gene is named only where the DNA matches it firmly. For some rows the clone size is stated as once, few or many, or as a class when expanded; others skip it.

DNA: TGTGCCAGCAGCCAAGAATCGGTAGCGGTCACCGGGGAGCTGTTTTTT
CDR3: CASSQESVAVTGELFF
D: NA
J: TRBJ2-2
size: NA
V: TRBV3-1

DNA: TGTGCCAGCAGCCCTATAGCGGGGACAGAGACCCAGTACTTC
CDR3: CASSPIAGTETQYF
D: TRBD2
J: TRBJ2-5
size: few
V: TRBV12-3/TRBV12-4

DNA: TGCAGCGTTCAAGACAGAACCTACGAGCAGTACTTC
CDR3: CSVQDRTYEQYF
D: NA
J: TRBJ2-7
size: NA
V: TRBV29-1

DNA: TGTGCCAGCAGACTTGGGCTCGGGGCTAATGAAAAACTGTTTTTT
CDR3: CASRLGLGANEKLFF
D: NA
J: TRBJ1-4
size: NA
V: TRBV27

DNA: TGTGCCAGCAGCCAGGTTAGCGGGGGGACCGCCGAGCAGTACTTC
CDR3: CASSQVSGGTAEQYF
D: TRBD2
J: TRBJ2-7
size: NA
V: TRBV4-2

DNA: TGTGCCAGCAGTTTCGACGACAGGGCCATATACAATGAGCAGTTCTTC
CDR3: CASSFDDRAIYNEQFF
D: TRBD1
J: TRBJ2-1
size: NA
V: TRBV12-3/TRBV12-4

DNA: TGTGCCAGCTGCTCAGGACAGGCGATACAAGAGACCCAGTACTTC
CDR3: CASCSGQAIQETQYF
D: TRBD1
J: TRBJ2-5
size: NA
V: TRBV12-3/TRBV12-4

DNA: TGTGCCAGCAGCTCTGGCGAACAGGGGGTCTCTGGGGCCAACGTCCTGACTTTC
CDR3: CASSSGEQGVSGANVLTF
D: TRBD1
J: TRBJ2-6
size: NA
V: TRBV5-4

DNA: TGTGCCAGCAGCGCGACCCCGACTAGCAGGGGCACCGGGGAGCTGTTTTTT
CDR3: CASSATPTSRGTGELFF
D: NA
J: TRBJ2-2
size: NA
V: TRBV9

DNA: TGCGCCAGCAGCCAAACGGGGCTAGCTAATGAAAAACTGTTTTTT
CDR3: CASSQTGLANEKLFF
D: NA
J: TRBJ1-4
size: NA
V: TRBV4-1

DNA: TGTGCCAGCTTACCAAGCGGGGGAGAGACCCAGTACTTC
CDR3: CASLPSGGETQYF
D: TRBD2
J: TRBJ2-5
size: NA
V: TRBV11-2

DNA: TGCAGCGTTCGGGGACAGGGGTTGATCTACGAGCAGTACTTC
CDR3: CSVRGQGLIYEQYF
D: TRBD1
J: TRBJ2-7
size: NA
V: TRBV29-1

DNA: TGTGCCAGCAGCTTAGGCAGGGGGACTGGAAACACCATATATTTT
CDR3: CASSLGRGTGNTIYF
D: TRBD1
J: TRBJ1-3
size: few
V: TRBV7-9

DNA: TGTGCCAGCAGCGCAGAGCGTGGGTTCCAGTACTTC
CDR3: CASSAERGFQYF
D: NA
J: TRBJ2-7
size: NA
V: TRBV11-2

DNA: TGTGCCAGCAGAGTGAGGGCCAGCACCGGGGAGCTGTTTTTT
CDR3: CASRVRASTGELFF
D: NA
J: TRBJ2-2
size: NA
V: TRBV12-3/TRBV12-4

DNA: TGCGCCAGCAGCTTGGCCCAGGGCTCCCAAGAGACCCAGTACTTC
CDR3: CASSLAQGSQETQYF
D: NA
J: TRBJ2-5
size: few
V: TRBV5-1

DNA: TGTGCCAGCAGCCTAGGGACTTTCCACTCTGGAAACACCATATATTTT
CDR3: CASSLGTFHSGNTIYF
D: NA
J: TRBJ1-3
size: few
V: TRBV7-2

DNA: TGTGCCAGCAGCTCCCAGGGGAACCAAGAGACCCAGTACTTC
CDR3: CASSSQGNQETQYF
D: NA
J: TRBJ2-5
size: many
V: TRBV12-3/TRBV12-4

DNA: TGCAGTGCTAGACTCAGTTGGGGAGAAAAACTGTTTTTT
CDR3: CSARLSWGEKLFF
D: NA
J: TRBJ1-4
size: NA
V: TRBV20-1

DNA: TGTGCCAGCAGCCAATCAGGGGCCCAAGAGACCCAGTACTTC
CDR3: CASSQSGAQETQYF
D: NA
J: TRBJ2-5
size: few
V: TRBV7-3

DNA: TGTGCCAGCGAGGGGGCAAACTATGGCTACACCTTC
CDR3: CASEGANYGYTF
D: TRBD1
J: TRBJ1-2
size: few
V: TRBV9

DNA: TGTGCCAGCAGCCACCTACTAGCGGGGGTGAGCAATGAGCAGTTCTTC
CDR3: CASSHLLAGVSNEQFF
D: TRBD2
J: TRBJ2-1
size: NA
V: TRBV14

DNA: TGTGCCACCAGCAGAGTAACGGTACTAGAAGAGACCCAGTACTTC
CDR3: CATSRVTVLEETQYF
D: NA
J: TRBJ2-5
size: NA
V: TRBV15

DNA: TGCAGTGCTAGAGATCGACAGGGCTCGGACGATGAGCAGTTCTTC
CDR3: CSARDRQGSDDEQFF
D: TRBD1
J: TRBJ2-1
size: NA
V: TRBV20-1

DNA: TGTGCCAGCAGCTGGGGACTAGCGGGGCGCACAGATACGCAGTATTTT
CDR3: CASSWGLAGRTDTQYF
D: TRBD2
J: TRBJ2-3
size: NA
V: TRBV5-6

DNA: TGTGCCAGCTCACCCTCGATCGGGAACACTGAAGCTTTCTTT
CDR3: CASSPSIGNTEAFF
D: NA
J: TRBJ1-1
size: NA
V: TRBV18

DNA: TGTGCTAGCAGCTTAGCACCCCCCTCTAGCGGGGGGGCGTACAATGAGCAGTTCTTC
CDR3: CASSLAPPSSGGAYNEQFF
D: TRBD2
J: TRBJ2-1
size: NA
V: TRBV7-7

DNA: TGTGCCAGCAGTTTTAGTACTAACACTGAAGCTTTCTTT
CDR3: CASSFSTNTEAFF
D: NA
J: TRBJ1-1
size: few
V: TRBV12-3/TRBV12-4

DNA: TGTGCCAGCAGTGGGATACTACTGGAGGGTACCTATGGCTACACCTTC
CDR3: CASSGILLEGTYGYTF
D: NA
J: TRBJ1-2
size: NA
V: TRBV25-1

DNA: TGTGCCAGCAGTTGGGGGGACGAGCAGTACTTC
CDR3: CASSWGDEQYF
D: NA
J: TRBJ2-7
size: many
V: TRBV2

DNA: TGCAGTGCTAGTTTGGTAATACAGGGATGGACTGAAGCTTTCTTT
CDR3: CSASLVIQGWTEAFF
D: NA
J: TRBJ1-1
size: few
V: TRBV20-1

DNA: TGTGCCAGCAGCCCCAGTAGCGGGAGGGCCAACAATGAGCAGTTCTTC
CDR3: CASSPSSGRANNEQFF
D: TRBD2
J: TRBJ2-1
size: NA
V: TRBV12-3/TRBV12-4

DNA: TGTGCCAGCAGCCCAACCCCGAGGACAGATCAAGAGACCCAGTACTTC
CDR3: CASSPTPRTDQETQYF
D: NA
J: TRBJ2-5
size: NA
V: TRBV7-3

DNA: TGTGCCAGCAGTTCGAGGGTTAATATGGCCTACGAGCAGTACTTC
CDR3: CASSSRVNMAYEQYF
D: NA
J: TRBJ2-7
size: NA
V: TRBV6-6

DNA: TGCAGCGTTGAAGTGAGGAACGTTTGGGGGACGGGTAGCACAGATACGCAGTATTTT
CDR3: CSVEVRNVWGTGSTDTQYF
D: NA
J: TRBJ2-3
size: once
V: TRBV29-1

DNA: TGTGCCGACTATGGCAGGGGGCAGGAAAAACTGTTTTTT
CDR3: CADYGRGQEKLFF
D: TRBD1
J: TRBJ1-4
size: NA
V: TRBV12-3/TRBV12-4

DNA: TGTGCCAGCAGTTTAAGGGGCAGGGGGCAGGGTCAGCCCCAGCATTTT
CDR3: CASSLRGRGQGQPQHF
D: TRBD1
J: TRBJ1-5
size: NA
V: TRBV28

DNA: TGTGCCACTAGTCGGATTAAAGAGACCCAGTACTTC
CDR3: CATSRIKETQYF
D: NA
J: TRBJ2-5
size: NA
V: TRBV6-5